This T cell receptor beta chain emerged from a study of CD8 T cells in ankylosing spondylitis. TCRdb ran MiXCR on the 5' RACE reads and lists one entry per CDR3 protein. The profile covers just over 350,000 distinct CDR3 sequences, with 20% to 25% appearing a single time and 10% to 15% taken by the ten largest. The germline CDR1 and CDR2 sequences are LNHNV and YYDKDF (reference sequence). The CDR3 is 12 amino acids. The V end lost 0 bases, the J end lost 12 bases, and 9 bases lay between the germline ends. The specimen was blood, either unsorted or a sorted T cell fraction (not recorded which). The receptor was isolated from a male donor with ankylosing spondylitis or in good health (not recorded which). The V and J genes are TRBV15 and TRBJ2-4; D call uncertain. CDR3 sequence (DNA): TGTGCCACCAGCAGAGATCGCAGAACTCAGTACTTC. It specifies CATSRDRRTQYF.